The 13 T cell receptor beta chains given below trace back to one sample, sequenced in a study of regulatory T cells in long-lasting Graves disease. CDR3-region Arm-PCR and iRepertoire HTBI primers produced the TCR beta libraries. TCRdb fed the multiplex PCR reads into MiXCR, producing one record per CDR3 protein. In the table there are about 470,000 distinct CDR3 sequences, around 20% of which are singletons. Specified time point: persistent/refractory GD, antithyroid drugs over 5 years with positive TRAb. The authors made the TCR library using RNA they extracted from PBMCs. The material was peripheral blood mononuclear cells (PBMCs), obtained when the disease was refractory, from a patient treated with antithyroid drugs. The receptors come from a female donor with Graves disease.

The CDR3 DNA reads TGTGCCACCAGTCCCGGGACAGTGGCCGGGGAGCTGTTTTTT. Its protein product is CATSPGTVAGELFF. The V gene is TRBV15, the J gene TRBJ2-2, with TRBD1 matching 7 bases. CDR3 length: 14 amino acids. Per germline, CDR1 LNHNV and CDR2 YYDKDF (reference sequence). Germline trimming cut 6 bases from V and 6 bases from J; bases unmatched to any gene: 7.

The chain links TRBV5-4 to TRBJ1-1; D not resolved. Germline V CDR1 and CDR2: SGHNT, YYREEE (reference sequence). This CDR3 has 12 residues. Between the trimmed V and J ends, which lost 0 bases and 6 bases, there was a span of 6 bases. As DNA, the CDR3 is TGTGCCAGCAGCTTGGAGGGATCTGAAGCTTTCTTT. Protein sequence: CASSLEGSEAFF. Using reference TRBV5-4 and TRBJ1-1 for the parts outside the CDR3, the full variable domain is ETGVTQSPTHLIKTRGQQVTLRCSSQSGHNTVSWYQQALGQGPQFIFQYYREEENGRGNFPPRFSGLQFPNYSSELNVNALELDDSALYLCASSLEGSEAFFGQGTRLTVV.

Turning to this clonotype: A much larger clone sits a single nucleotide away, making a read error possible. The chain uses TRBV12-3 or TRBV12-4 and TRBJ2-7; D is undetermined. The CDR3 sequence is 11 residues long. The CDR3 nucleotides read TGTGCCAGCAGTTTAGCACGCGAGCAGCACTTC. Its protein is CASSLAREQHF.

This chain uses TRBV7-6 with TRBJ2-3; D is ambiguous. There are 14 residues in the CDR3. Per the germline V gene, CDR1 is SGHVS and CDR2 is FNYEAQ. V was clipped by 6 bases and J by 3 bases, with 13 bases between them. The DNA of the CDR3 is TGTGCCAGCAGTAATCCTAGGAAAACAGATACGCAGTATTTT. It specifies CASSNPRKTDTQYF.

This chain joins TRBV19 and TRBJ2-2; D remains unclear. Germline lookup yields CDR1 LNHDA and CDR2 SQIVND (reference sequence). This CDR3 has 13 residues. Trimming removed 3 bases from V and 6 bases from J, with 8 bases in between. The CDR3: CASSIALSGELFF. Here the CDR3 DNA reads TGTGCCAGTAGTATTGCTCTCTCCGGGGAGCTGTTTTTT.

This clonotype turned up a few times. This sequence joins TRBV7-9 and TRBJ2-7; the D gene is possibly TRBD1 (6 bases). V gave up 3 bases and J gave up 3 bases, with 12 bases separating them. The CDR3 sequence is 14 residues long. Looked up from germline, CDR1 is SEHNR and CDR2 is FQNEAQ (reference sequence). The CDR3 is CASSFTGYGYEQYF. The CDR3 bases are TGTGCCAGCAGCTTTACAGGGTATGGCTACGAGCAGTACTTC.

This clonotype was counted at least ten times. The chain carries TRBV11-3 and TRBJ2-7, with 7 bases lining up with TRBD2. J gave up 4 bases and V 3 bases, and 6 bases lay outside the gene matches. Germline V gives CDR1 SGHNT, CDR2 YENEEA. The CDR3 contains 14 residues. The CDR3, as DNA: TGTGCCAGCAGCTTGGGGAGGGGAGGATACGAGCAGTACTTC. Translated, it gives CASSLGRGGYEQYF. Full variable domain (outside the CDR3, taken from reference TRBV11-3 and TRBJ2-7): EAGVVQSPRYKIIEKKQPVAFWCNPISGHNTLYWYLQNLGQGPELLIRYENEEAVDDSQLPKDRFSAERLKGVDSTLKIQPAELGDSAVYLCASSLGRGGYEQYFGPGTRLTVT.

The sample holds many counts of this clonotype. This chain joins TRBV28 and TRBJ1-1, with TRBD1 identical over 7 bases. The CDR3 extends over 15 amino acids. The germline V gene encodes CDR1 MDHEN and CDR2 SYDVKM. Germline trimming cut 6 bases from V and 2 bases from J; bases unmatched to any gene: 9. DNA for the CDR3: TGTGCCAGCAGGGGGAGGGACAGCTTAAACACTGAAGCTTTCTTT. It yields the protein CASRGRDSLNTEAFF.

This clonotype turned up a few times. A much larger clone differs by one base, so this may be a read error. The chain links TRBV30 to TRBJ2-7, with unresolved D. V lost 4 bases and J lost 3, with 19 bases in between. Germline CDR1 GTSNPN, CDR2 SVGIG (reference sequence). CDR3 length equals 15 residues. The CDR3 region has the DNA TGTGCCTGGAACGAAGGCCAGTATCCACTCTACGAGCAGTACTTC. Encoded protein: CAWNEGQYPLYEQYF.

This clonotype was counted ten times or more. The chain couples TRBV2 to TRBJ1-2; a weak D match, TRBD1 (6 bases). Germline values: CDR1 SNHLY, CDR2 FYNNEI. Trimming pared 8 bases from V and 6 bases from J, leaving 19 bases between. The length of the CDR3 is 14 residues. The CDR3 loop is CASRAGGRYDGYTF. CDR3 bases: TGTGCCAGCCGTGCGGGGGGGCGGTACGATGGCTACACCTTC.

This clonotype came up many times. V usage is TRBV20-1 and J usage is TRBJ2-2; D may match TRBD1 or TRBD2 (5 bases each). The CDR3 runs to 13 residues. V shed 5 bases and J shed 5 bases, with 12 bases lying between them. CDR1 DFQATT and CDR2 SNEGSKA come from the germline V gene (reference sequence). The CDR3 DNA follows: TGCAGTGCTTCCGGGGCCGGGACCGGGGAGCTGTTTTTT. As protein: CSASGAGTGELFF.

The V and J genes are TRBV18 and TRBJ2-5; 7 bases fit TRBD1. The J segment lost 4 bases and the V segment lost 8 bases, leaving 7 bases of the junction unmatched. CDR1 is KGHSH, CDR2 LQKENI, per germline. The CDR3 is 13 residues long. The CDR3 protein is CASPGQAGETQYF. In nucleotides, the CDR3 is TGTGCCAGCCCAGGACAGGCTGGAGAGACCCAGTACTTC.

This clonotype was picked up a small number of times. This rearrangement joins TRBV30 to TRBJ2-7, with 12 bases fitting TRBD1. The length of the CDR3 is 14 residues. Germline CDR1 is GTSNPN and CDR2 is SVGIG (reference sequence). With V trimmed by 2 bases and J by 8 bases, 7 bases remained unmatched. The CDR3: CAWSRGTGGRKQYF. The CDR3 nucleotides read TGTGCCTGGAGTCGCGGGACAGGGGGCCGCAAGCAGTACTTC.